A selection of T cell receptor beta chains follows, all from one sample in a study of cytomegalovirus exposure and HLA in healthy donors. This table comes from immunoSEQ multiplex PCR, and its TCRdb copy is limited to in-frame clones, with some not included. The sample has a few hundred thousand clones, roughly 80% seen once. Input material: PBMCs. All receptors come from a man between 25 and 39 years old in good health and CMV-seronegative. Both conserved end residues are part of each CDR3. Each record gives: J gene, V gene, clone size, D gene, CDR3 protein, CDR3 DNA. A D gene is named only where the DNA matches it firmly. Size tells how often a clone was seen (once, few, many) or the class of an expanded clone, and some rows leave it out.

>TRBJ2-2|TRBV9|once|.
CASSVGGRASGELFF
TGTGCCAGCAGCGTAGGGGGCAGGGCTAGCGGGGAGCTGTTTTTT
>TRBJ2-7|TRBV7-9|.|TRBD1
CASSFDRGLYSEQYF
TGTGCCAGCAGCTTCGACAGGGGGCTTTATTCCGAGCAGTACTTC
>TRBJ1-2|TRBV5-6|.|TRBD1
CASSLPGQGGKYGYTF
TGTGCCAGCAGCCTCCCCGGACAGGGTGGAAAGTATGGCTACACCTTC
>TRBJ1-5|TRBV15|.|.
CATSRGGNSNQPQHF
TGTGCCACCAGCAGAGGCGGGAACTCCAATCAGCCCCAGCATTTT
>TRBJ1-2|TRBV7-9|.|.
CASSLSQGGPRGYTF
TGTGCCAGCAGCTTATCCCAGGGAGGCCCTAGGGGCTACACCTTC
>TRBJ1-5|TRBV6-5|.|.
CASSPDSSNQPQHF
TGTGCCAGCAGCCCCGACAGTAGCAATCAGCCCCAGCATTTT
>TRBJ2-2|TRBV6-5|.|TRBD1
CASSYGQGGRGGELFF
TGTGCCAGCAGTTACGGACAGGGAGGTCGCGGCGGGGAGCTGTTTTTT
>TRBJ1-5|TRBV7-2|.|TRBD1
CASSSPGTGQPQHF
TGTGCCAGCAGCTCACCTGGGACAGGTCAGCCCCAGCATTTT
>TRBJ2-3|TRBV5-4|.|.
CASSLDPRTQYF
TGTGCCAGCAGCTTGGACCCCAGAACGCAGTATTTT
>TRBJ2-3|TRBV9|.|TRBD1
CASSVGTGDTQYF
TGTGCCAGCAGCGTTGGGACAGGGGATACGCAGTATTTT
>TRBJ2-1|TRBV6-5|few|TRBD1
CASSPGTGYNEQFF
TGTGCCAGCAGTCCCGGGACAGGGTACAATGAGCAGTTCTTC
>TRBJ2-5|TRBV18|.|.
CASSLLGHPDQETQYF
TGTGCCAGCTCATTACTGGGACATCCGGACCAAGAGACCCAGTACTTC
>TRBJ1-2|TRBV11-2|.|.
CASSFQGVNGYTF
TGTGCCAGCAGCTTTCAAGGAGTTAATGGCTACACCTTC
>TRBJ2-1|TRBV4-1|.|TRBD1
CASRPTGASSYNEQFF
TGCGCCAGCAGACCAACAGGGGCGAGCTCCTACAATGAGCAGTTCTTC
>TRBJ2-1|TRBV13|.|TRBD1
CASSIGTGRYNEQFF
TGTGCCAGCAGCATCGGGACAGGGCGGTACAATGAGCAGTTCTTC
>TRBJ2-7|TRBV11-1|.|TRBD1
CASSSGQGNEQYF
TGTGCCAGCAGCTCGGGACAGGGGAACGAGCAGTACTTC
>TRBJ1-5|TRBV15|once|TRBD1
CATSRRDRGSNQPQHF
TGTGCCACCAGCCGCCGGGACAGGGGAAGCAATCAGCCCCAGCATTTT
>TRBJ2-6|TRBV6-4|.|.
CASSELMGASVLTF
TGTGCCAGCAGTGAACTCATGGGGGCCAGCGTCCTGACTTTC
>TRBJ2-1|TRBV28|.|TRBD1
CASTSGQGASGGTYNEQFF
TGTGCCAGCACCTCGGGACAGGGGGCGAGCGGGGGTACCTACAATGAGCAGTTCTTC
>TRBJ2-2|TRBV7-3|.|TRBD2
CASSFRIAGGPDTGELFF
TGTGCCAGCAGCTTTCGAATAGCGGGGGGGCCGGACACCGGGGAGCTGTTTTTT
>TRBJ2-5|TRBV4-3|.|TRBD1
CASSLDRGIQETQYF
TGCGCCAGCAGCCTTGACAGGGGGATTCAAGAGACCCAGTACTTC
>TRBJ1-2|TRBV7-2|.|.
CASSLGTEIYGYTF
TGTGCCAGCAGCTTAGGGACAGAGATCTATGGCTACACCTTC
>TRBJ2-7|TRBV5-6|once|.
CASSLVVANRYSYEQYF
TGTGCCAGCAGCTTGGTTGTGGCAAACAGATATTCCTACGAGCAGTACTTC
>TRBJ1-2|TRBV27|.|.
CASSPTPIYGYTF
TGTGCCAGCAGTCCAACACCCATCTATGGCTACACCTTC
>TRBJ2-2|TRBV7-2|few|.
CASSSTVGELFF
TGTGCCAGCAGCTCCACGGTCGGGGAGCTGTTTTTT
>TRBJ1-2|TRBV19|.|TRBD1
CASRRTGGDYGYTF
TGTGCCAGTAGGCGGACAGGGGGTGACTATGGCTACACCTTC
>TRBJ2-3|TRBV18|.|.
CASSPTGTTDTQYF
TGTGCCAGCTCACCAACAGGGACCACAGATACGCAGTATTTT
>TRBJ2-2|TRBV9|.|.
CASSVVAGPFGELFF
TGTGCCAGCAGCGTAGTCGCGGGGCCGTTCGGGGAGCTGTTTTTT
>TRBJ1-1|TRBV2|.|.
CASSPTELNTEAFF
TGTGCCAGCAGTCCGACAGAACTGAACACTGAAGCTTTCTTT
>TRBJ1-1|TRBV9|.|.
CASTPSTEAFF
TGTGCCAGCACTCCCTCTACTGAAGCTTTCTTT
>TRBJ1-4|TRBV9|few|.
CASSPGWAEKLFF
TGTGCCAGCAGCCCCGGTTGGGCCGAAAAACTGTTTTTT
>TRBJ1-1|TRBV28|.|.
CASSSRIEAFF
TGTGCCAGCAGTTCCAGGATTGAAGCTTTCTTT
>TRBJ2-7|TRBV27|.|.
CASRKTGTHEQYF
TGTGCCAGCAGAAAAACAGGGACCCACGAGCAGTACTTC
>TRBJ2-3|TRBV7-2|.|.
CASSPGWLAFTQYF
TGTGCCAGCAGCCCCGGCTGGCTAGCGTTTACGCAGTATTTT
>TRBJ2-7|TRBV9|.|TRBD1
CASSPGTGVYEQYF
TGTGCCAGCAGCCCAGGGACAGGGGTTTACGAGCAGTACTTC
>TRBJ2-4|TRBV7-2|once|TRBD1
CASQDRAAQYF
TGTGCCAGCCAGGACAGGGCGGCTCAGTACTTC
>TRBJ1-2|TRBV4-2|.|.
CASSQDGTASGYTF
TGTGCCAGCAGCCAAGATGGAACAGCTAGCGGCTACACCTTC
>TRBJ2-7|TRBV13|.|.
CASSTNPYEQYF
TGTGCCAGCAGCACTAACCCCTACGAGCAGTACTTC
>TRBJ2-7|TRBV5-4|few|.
CASSLVPASAYEQYF
TGTGCCAGCAGCTTGGTACCAGCGAGCGCCTACGAGCAGTACTTC
>TRBJ2-7|TRBV18|.|.
CASSPPITSPGSNEQYF
TGTGCCAGCTCACCACCGATTACTAGCCCCGGTAGCAACGAGCAGTACTTC
>TRBJ2-2|TRBV7-2|.|TRBD2
CASSLGSGGAGGELFF
TGTGCCAGCAGCTTAGGCAGCGGGGGGGCCGGCGGGGAGCTGTTTTTT
>TRBJ2-5|TRBV19|.|.
CASSIPRRGGDKETQYF
TGTGCCAGTAGTATCCCCCGGAGGGGCGGAGACAAAGAGACCCAGTACTTC
>TRBJ2-1|TRBV13|.|TRBD2
CASSLPGGGGLYNEQFF
TGTGCCAGCAGCCTCCCGGGCGGGGGGGGTCTTTACAATGAGCAGTTCTTC
>TRBJ2-7|TRBV6-1|.|.
CASSEGLVSYEQYF
TGTGCCAGCAGTGAAGGACTAGTCTCCTACGAGCAGTACTTC
>TRBJ2-7|TRBV6-5|.|.
CASSYGLGGLGYEQYF
TGTGCCAGCAGTTATGGATTGGGGGGGCTTGGCTACGAGCAGTACTTC
>TRBJ1-2|TRBV5-6|.|TRBD1
CASSLQGDYTF
TGTGCCAGCAGCTTGCAGGGGGACTACACCTTC
>TRBJ2-2|TRBV7-6|.|TRBD1
CASSFGSGGITGELFF
TGTGCCAGCAGCTTCGGGTCAGGGGGCATCACCGGGGAGCTGTTTTTT
>TRBJ1-1|TRBV5-1|.|TRBD1
CASSLSGGTEAFF
TGCGCCAGCAGCTTGTCAGGGGGCACTGAAGCTTTCTTT
>TRBJ2-7|TRBV11-2|.|.
CASSLIPAVGEQYF
TGTGCCAGCAGCTTAATACCGGCTGTCGGGGAGCAGTACTTC
>TRBJ1-2|TRBV4-3|few|TRBD1
CASSQEDRGRSNGYTF
TGCGCCAGCAGCCAAGAGGACAGGGGGCGGTCGAATGGCTACACCTTC
>TRBJ2-7|TRBV29-1|.|TRBD1
CSVVPGQGTYEQYF
TGCAGCGTAGTTCCGGGACAGGGGACCTACGAGCAGTACTTC
>TRBJ2-6|TRBV7-2|.|TRBD2
CASSLLAGGVSGASVLTF
TGTGCCAGCAGCCTACTAGCGGGGGGGGTCTCTGGGGCCAGCGTCCTGACTTTC
>TRBJ2-4|TRBV5-6|once|.
CASSSKRKTKNIQYF
TGTGCCAGCAGCTCCAAGCGGAAAACCAAAAACATTCAGTACTTC
>TRBJ1-1|TRBV7-3|.|.
CASSRDSLSEAFF
TGTGCCAGCAGCCGAGACAGTTTATCTGAAGCTTTCTTT
>TRBJ1-1|TRBV5-5|.|TRBD1
CASSPQTGMGTEAFF
TGTGCCAGCAGCCCTCAGACAGGGATGGGCACTGAAGCTTTCTTT
>TRBJ1-1|TRBV6-6|few|.
CASSYLGGGDTEAFF
TGTGCCAGCAGTTACCTCGGGGGAGGGGACACTGAAGCTTTCTTT
>TRBJ2-7|TRBV10-3|.|.
CAINGVGSYEQYF
TGTGCCATCAACGGGGTAGGGTCCTACGAGCAGTACTTC
>TRBJ2-3|TRBV7-9|.|.
CASSLEGVGTDTQYF
TGTGCCAGCAGCTTAGAGGGGGTGGGTACAGATACGCAGTATTTT
>TRBJ2-7|TRBV9|.|.
CASSVGEPWREQYF
TGTGCCAGCAGCGTAGGTGAGCCATGGCGGGAGCAGTACTTC
>TRBJ2-6|TRBV2|.|.
CASSDKGSGASVLTF
TGTGCCAGCAGTGATAAAGGATCTGGGGCCAGCGTCCTGACTTTC